Included here is one T cell receptor beta chain sequence, with context. These data are taken from a study of blood T cell repertoires in COVID-19. Study information: Whether acute or convalescent, the COVID-19 samples came from the United States, Italy and Spain.

This CDR3 contains 16 residues. V was pared by 4 bases and J by 4 bases, with 7 bases of the junction left unmatched. CDR1 is KGHSH and CDR2 is LQKENI in the germline V gene. Sequenced by immunoSEQ multiplex PCR; TCRdb stores in-frame clones only, minus some. The sample lists 180,000 or so clones; about 87% were seen once. Sequencing used peripheral blood. This chain uses TRBV18 with TRBJ1-1; 12 nucleotides align to TRBD1. This receptor was taken from a man younger than 35 with active or convalescent COVID-19. The CDR3 sequence: CASSLGQGARGTEAFF. DNA for the CDR3: TGTGCCAGCTCACTGGGACAGGGGGCGCGGGGCACTGAAGCTTTCTTT.